This T cell receptor beta chain was retrieved from a study of T-cell memory formation after mild COVID-19 (TCRdb year 2021). With regard to the full study: TCR sequence clusters from the two donors were found to be largely donor specific. T-cell clones expanding and contracting after mild COVID-19 in a couple of donors were tracked by longitudinal TCRalpha and TCRbeta repertoire sequencing. The cohort comprised two young, previously healthy adult volunteers, one female and one male. General conclusions and limits of the study: Contracting CD4+ clones were located mainly in the CM and EM memory subsets, whereas CD8+ clones were found to be enriched in EMRA. Some responding clones were detected in pre-infection memory, suggesting pre-existing cross-reactive memory T cells joined the SARS-CoV-2 response. The study covered only a couple of mild cases, and larger cohorts including severe cases with pre-infection samples were considered necessary. Whether the second-wave clones peaking on day 37 were SARS-CoV-2 specific was not confirmed. From day 15 to 85, contracting clones showed balanced CD4/CD8 phenotypes, whereas a second wave of clones that expanded from day 15 to 37 leaned towards CD4+.

Inclusive of the bounding cysteine and phenylalanine, the CDR3 is 15 residues long. Only CDR3 DNA remains: 45 bases, in frame from the first base. Trimming accounts for 0 bases at V and 4 bases at J, while the number of junction bases matched to no gene is 3. Based on the germline V gene, the CDR1 and CDR2 sequences are SGDLS and YYNGEE. Sequencing was performed on an Illumina NovaSeq 6000. TCRalpha and TCRbeta cDNA libraries were constructed by 5'RACE with constant-segment primers, with sample barcodes and unique molecular identifiers being introduced. RNA was extracted from every sample with Trizol reagent. Amplification of the libraries took two PCR steps, and the second step added a second sample barcode plus Illumina TruSeq adapters. The libraries were sequenced on an Illumina NovaSeq using 2 x 150 bp paired-end reads. From the authors' description of their analysis: Reads were demultiplexed and collapsed into UMI-guided consensus sequences with migec v1.2.7. Using mixcr v2.1.11, UMI consensuses were aligned to TRA and TRB V and J templates and then assembled into clonotypes. Expanded or contracted clonotypes were those called significant by both edgeR and NoisET, with noise models trained on biological replicates. For edgeR calls, a false discovery rate-adjusted p below 0.01 and a log2 fold-change threshold of 1 were applied. As an exploratory analysis of dynamics, PCA with hierarchical clustering was applied to max-normalized trajectories of the 1000 most abundant clonotypes. Separately sequenced CD4+ and CD8+ repertoires were used to assign the CD4 or CD8 phenotype of responding clones. Using fastp at Q25 and MiXCR, TCRdb reprocessed the public reads and kept productive beta chains. Identical CDR3 proteins give one entry, which carries the most common genes and DNA. The V and J calls follow TCRdb's processing rather than the paper's. In all, the sample holds more than 450,000 distinct CDR3 sequences, and approximately 18% of those were seen once. The top ten clones comprise about 12% of the sample.

This clonotype was seen more than once but under ten times. Its antigen is unknown. No clone much larger than this one lies a single base away; base qualities are absent. PBMCs were isolated by Ficoll-Paque density gradient centrifugation. The receptor's source is an adult woman who had mild COVID-19 (a few samples of this study predate the infection). The sample titles of this study are shuffled in the database, so cell type and time point are left out; the donor was told from shared clones. This chain is built from TRBV9 and TRBJ2-1, and TRBD2 matches 8 of the central bases. Specimen: PBMCs or a T cell subset sorted from them (not recorded which). The encoded CDR3 is CASSVASGPYNEQFF. The nucleotides are TGTGCCAGCAGCGTAGCTAGCGGGCCGTACAATGAGCAGTTCTTC.